The source of this T cell receptor beta chain is a study of long-term antiretroviral therapy in people with HIV. Study-wide findings and caveats: Repertoire dominance by clones expanded before ART was seen at all time points.

Assay version v3.0 of immunoSEQ was used, and it was run at survey level. Only in-frame clones appear in the TCRdb table, and some are missing; sequencing was by immunoSEQ multiplex PCR. The sample consists of 30,000 to 40,000 clones, approximately 90% of them appearing once. In each sample, about 0.95-11 million cryopreserved PBMC were present before DNA extraction. The V gene lost 11 bases and the J gene lost 0 bases, with 13 bases spanning the gap. The CDR3 has 14 residues. Germline V gene lookup returns CDR1 SEHNR and CDR2 FQNEAQ (reference sequence). Of note for this clone: No antigen is known for it.

Specimen: unsorted PBMCs, collected 1.1 years after starting antiretroviral therapy. The sequence derives from a man between 18 and 35 years old with HIV. This chain joins TRBV7-9 and TRBJ1-4; D gene ambiguous. CDR3 protein: CAVVGSSTNEKLFF. CDR3 DNA sequence: TGTGCCGTAGTAGGGAGCTCAACTAATGAAAAACTGTTTTTT.